This entry describes one TCR beta chain. This sample stems from a study of shared clonotypes between healthy human individuals. The assay was immunoSEQ multiplex PCR, and TCRdb's table has in-frame clones only and misses some. The sample carries fewer than 3 million clones, about 90% recorded once. The TCR was taken from a man in his late teens or twenties in good health. Some clones in this sample may be carry-over from other donors' samples. Source material: naive CD4+ T cells from PBMCs. The subset is: CD45RA+ positively selected.

As DNA, the CDR3 is TGTGCCAGCAGTTCGCCCTGGGGGATGAACACTGAAGCTTTCTTT. Translating it yields CASSSPWGMNTEAFF. V is TRBV6-5 and J is TRBJ1-1; TRBD1 might be the D (5 bases). CDR3 length: 15 amino acids. Germline values: CDR1 MNHEY, CDR2 SVGAGI. V was clipped by 4 bases and J by 0 bases, with 12 bases between them.